Listed below are T cell receptor beta chains from one sample, sequenced in a study of CD8 T cells in ankylosing spondylitis. MiXCR, applied by TCRdb to the 5' RACE reads, yields one record per CDR3 protein. The sample holds around 300,000 distinct CDR3 sequences, under 15% seen once. The sequencing input was blood, either unsorted or a sorted T cell fraction (not recorded which). The receptors come from a male donor with ankylosing spondylitis or in good health (not recorded which). CDR3s include the opening cysteine and the closing phenylalanine or tryptophan. The D gene is left open where the match is weak. Clone size is shown for a subset of rows, as once, few, many or a class of expanded clone.

TGTGCCAGCAGCAGGACCATAGCGGGGGCCTACAATGAGCAGTTCTTC CASSRTIAGAYNEQFF TRBV5-5 - TRBD2 TRBJ2-1
TGCGCCAGCAGCCCCCTTTTGATCGGACTAGCGGGAGCTAGTACAGATACGCAGTATTTT CASSPLLIGLAGASTDTQYF TRBV4-1 - TRBD2 TRBJ2-3
TGTGCCAGCAGCCAAGAAAGCGGCGTATGGAATGAGCAGTTCTTC CASSQESGVWNEQFF TRBV3-1 few - TRBJ2-1
TGCGCCAGCAGCCAAGTCCTCGTCGGCGGGGGAATCTACGAGCAGTACTTC CASSQVLVGGGIYEQYF TRBV4-1 - TRBD2 TRBJ2-7
TGCGCCAGCAGCTTTGATTCTTCTAGCGGGGCGAAAACCTACGAGCAGTACTTC CASSFDSSSGAKTYEQYF TRBV5-1 few TRBD2 TRBJ2-7
TGTGCCAGCAGCCCCGGGGGGGGACTCGTCACAGATACGCAGTATTTT CASSPGGGLVTDTQYF TRBV11-1 few TRBD2 TRBJ2-3
TGTGCCAGCAATCCCGGGGGGGGGGCAGATACGCAGTATTTT CASNPGGGADTQYF TRBV12-3/TRBV12-4 few TRBD2 TRBJ2-3
TGTGCCAGCAGTTTAGGGGCGGGGGCCCTTTTCGAGCAGTACTTC CASSLGAGALFEQYF TRBV12-3/TRBV12-4 many - TRBJ2-7
TGTGCCAGCAATCGGGGACCCACAGATACGCAGTATTTT CASNRGPTDTQYF TRBV25-1 - - TRBJ2-3
TGTGCCAGCAGCACCGAGGGCGAGACCCAGTACTTC CASSTEGETQYF TRBV12-3/TRBV12-4 many - TRBJ2-5
TGTGCCTGGAGTGTATTGGCGGGAGGGTACAATGAGCAGTTCTTC CAWSVLAGGYNEQFF TRBV30 - TRBD2 TRBJ2-1
TGCAGCATCACTACTACAGACCTAGCGATACAAGAGACCCAGTACTTC CSITTTDLAIQETQYF TRBV20-1 few - TRBJ2-5
TGCAGTGCTAGCGGGAACGGAAAGACCCAGTACTTC CSASGNGKTQYF TRBV20-1 - - TRBJ2-5
TGTGCCAGCAGCCAAGAGGGGACGAACACCGGGGAGCTGTTTTTT CASSQEGTNTGELFF TRBV4-2 - - TRBJ2-2
TGTGCCAGCAGCTTAATTAGGCTAGCGGGAGTAGGGGGCTACGAGCAGTACTTC CASSLIRLAGVGGYEQYF TRBV7-8 few TRBD2 TRBJ2-7
TGTGCCTGGAGTCAAAGTTCGGGGGATACGCAGTATTTT CAWSQSSGDTQYF TRBV30 - - TRBJ2-3
TGTGCTAGTGGTTTGAGCGGGAGGGGGACTGAAGCTTTCTTT CASGLSGRGTEAFF TRBV12-5 few - TRBJ1-1
TGTGCCAGTGCGACTAGCGGATTGTCCTACGAGCAGTACTTC CASATSGLSYEQYF TRBV19 - TRBD2 TRBJ2-7
TGCGCCAGCAGCTTGGAACAGGGGCCATCCTCCTACGAGCAGTACTTC CASSLEQGPSSYEQYF TRBV5-1 - TRBD1 TRBJ2-7
TGTGCCAGCAGCTTAGCGCCCAGTTTTTCCACTGAAGCTTTCTTT CASSLAPSFSTEAFF TRBV7-9 - - TRBJ1-1
TGTGCCATCAGTGAGTCAGAACTAGCCTACGAGCAGTACTTC CAISESELAYEQYF TRBV10-3 few - TRBJ2-7
TGCAGTGCTAGAGTTCTAGAGACCCAGTACTTC CSARVLETQYF TRBV20-1 - - TRBJ2-5
TGTGCCATCAGTGTAGTAGCGGGGCACACAGATACGCAGTATTTT CAISVVAGHTDTQYF TRBV10-3 - TRBD2 TRBJ2-3
TGTGCCAGCAGCGAAGATTGGGACTATCTCGAAACCTCCTACAATGAGCAGTTCTTC CASSEDWDYLETSYNEQFF TRBV4-2 - TRBD2 TRBJ2-1
TGTGCCAGCAGTGAAACCGGAGGATTCGGGTTGAACACTGAAGCTTTCTTT CASSETGGFGLNTEAFF TRBV25-1 few - TRBJ1-1
TGCGCCAGCACCCTACAAGCGGGATTGGGGTTTGATCGCAATGAGCAGTTCTTC CASTLQAGLGFDRNEQFF TRBV10-2 - TRBD2 TRBJ2-1
TGTGCCAGTAGTCCACGGGGTATACTCACCGGGGAGCTGTTTTTT CASSPRGILTGELFF TRBV19 few - TRBJ2-2
TGCAGCGTTGTGCATAATGAAAAACTGTTTTTT CSVVHNEKLFF TRBV29-1 - - TRBJ1-4
TGCGCCAGCAGCTTGGCAGAAATCACCGGGGAGCTGTTTTTT CASSLAEITGELFF TRBV5-1 few - TRBJ2-2
TGTGCCAGCAGCGTGACAGGGAGCTCTGGAAACACCATATATTTT CASSVTGSSGNTIYF TRBV9 - TRBD1 TRBJ1-3
TGTGCCAGCAGTGTCCGTGGGCCCGCCTACGAGCAGTACTTC CASSVRGPAYEQYF TRBV6-1 few - TRBJ2-7
TGTGCCAGCAGTGAAGGCCTAGTAGGGGAGACCCAGTACTTC CASSEGLVGETQYF TRBV2 few - TRBJ2-5
TGTGCCAGCACTCGGGGGCAGGAGACCCAGTACTTC CASTRGQETQYF TRBV12-3/TRBV12-4 - - TRBJ2-5
TGTGCCATCAGAGAGGACAGGAACACCGGGGAGCTGTTTTTT CAIREDRNTGELFF TRBV10-3 - - TRBJ2-2
TGCAGTGGGGCCGCCTACAATGAGCAGTTCTTC CSGAAYNEQFF TRBV20-1 - - TRBJ2-1
TGTGCCAGCAGTTTTAGATCGAGGGTAAATGAAAAACTGTTTTTT CASSFRSRVNEKLFF TRBV12-3/TRBV12-4 few - TRBJ1-4
TGCGCCAGCGGATCTCTGACTAGCGCCAAGGATGAGCAGTTCTTC CASGSLTSAKDEQFF TRBV5-1 - TRBD2 TRBJ2-1
TGTGCCAGCAAACCGGGGGTAACTAATGAAAAACTGTTTTTT CASKPGVTNEKLFF TRBV12-3/TRBV12-4 - - TRBJ1-4
TGCGCCAGCAGCCCCGGGGCTTTTGAAAAACTGTTTTTT CASSPGAFEKLFF TRBV4-1 - - TRBJ1-4
TGCGCCAGCAGCCAACTCTCTTCCACAGATACGCAGTATTTT CASSQLSSTDTQYF TRBV4-1 few - TRBJ2-3
TGTGCCAGCAGCTTTACTACAGGGTCCGGGGAGACCCAGTACTTC CASSFTTGSGETQYF TRBV7-8 - - TRBJ2-5
TGTGCCAGCAGTTTAAGATCAGGGGAAAGGAATCAGCCCCAGCATTTT CASSLRSGERNQPQHF TRBV27 - - TRBJ1-5
TGCGCCAGCAGCTTGGCGGGGCTGGAGGGCTACACCTTC CASSLAGLEGYTF TRBV5-1 - - TRBJ1-2
TGTGCCAGCAGATCCGATTTGGGGGTTGTGTATTTT CASRSDLGVVYF TRBV12-3/TRBV12-4 few - TRBJ2-3
TGCAGCGTTGGGACCTCGGGGGCCAACGTCCTGACTTTC CSVGTSGANVLTF TRBV29-1 few - TRBJ2-6
TGTGCCAGCAGCTTTCGAGGGCACGGGGAGCTGTTTTTT CASSFRGHGELFF TRBV7-9 - - TRBJ2-2